This T cell receptor (beta chain) was identified in a study of beta chain features in type 1 diabetes. cDNA synthesis used the whole RNA isolate, giving expressed TCRB sequences. Measured with immunoSEQ multiplex PCR; TCRdb has only the in-frame clones, and not every one. The data show some 360,000 clones, roughly 21% seen once. The CDR3 loop spans 14 amino acids. Trimming cost V 9 bases and J 1 base, with 15 bases left between them. Germline V gene lookup returns CDR1 LGHNA and CDR2 YSLEER. This chain joins TRBV4-3 and TRBJ1-2, with D hard to call. The material sequenced was naive CD4+ T cells from blood. The receptor comes from a woman aged 18-35 years in good health. The CDR3 nucleotides read TGCGCCAGTGCCTCCTTACAGAGTAACTATGGCTACACCTTC. The encoded protein is CASASLQSNYGYTF.